This TCR beta chain was recovered during a study of T cells in Graves' hyperthyroidism and ophthalmopathy. Regions amplified from RNA transcripts were the TCR beta CDR3 regions. Initially, a first-round RT-PCR of the TCR CDR3 employed the HTBI primer set. One entry per CDR3 protein, called by TCRdb with MiXCR from the multiplex PCR reads. The table shows over 250,000 distinct CDR3 sequences, with less than 30% occurring only once. Trimming shortened V by 1 base and J by 5 bases, and 13 bases separated the two germline ends. CDR1 and CDR2 (germline): SGHRS, YFSETQ. This CDR3 is 14 amino acids long. Patients with uncontrolled infections, other autoimmune diseases, pregnancy or lactation were excluded. In the case of this clonotype: Since a much larger clone is just one base distant, this may be a read error.

The sample was blood. The sequence was obtained from a man between 35 and 55 years old with Graves' hyperthyroidism that later progressed to Graves' ophthalmopathy. The chain carries TRBV5-1 and TRBJ2-7; D unclear. CDR3 nucleotides: TGCGCCAGCAGCTTGCTAGGGCCACGGGACGAGCAGTACTTC. Its translation: CASSLLGPRDEQYF.